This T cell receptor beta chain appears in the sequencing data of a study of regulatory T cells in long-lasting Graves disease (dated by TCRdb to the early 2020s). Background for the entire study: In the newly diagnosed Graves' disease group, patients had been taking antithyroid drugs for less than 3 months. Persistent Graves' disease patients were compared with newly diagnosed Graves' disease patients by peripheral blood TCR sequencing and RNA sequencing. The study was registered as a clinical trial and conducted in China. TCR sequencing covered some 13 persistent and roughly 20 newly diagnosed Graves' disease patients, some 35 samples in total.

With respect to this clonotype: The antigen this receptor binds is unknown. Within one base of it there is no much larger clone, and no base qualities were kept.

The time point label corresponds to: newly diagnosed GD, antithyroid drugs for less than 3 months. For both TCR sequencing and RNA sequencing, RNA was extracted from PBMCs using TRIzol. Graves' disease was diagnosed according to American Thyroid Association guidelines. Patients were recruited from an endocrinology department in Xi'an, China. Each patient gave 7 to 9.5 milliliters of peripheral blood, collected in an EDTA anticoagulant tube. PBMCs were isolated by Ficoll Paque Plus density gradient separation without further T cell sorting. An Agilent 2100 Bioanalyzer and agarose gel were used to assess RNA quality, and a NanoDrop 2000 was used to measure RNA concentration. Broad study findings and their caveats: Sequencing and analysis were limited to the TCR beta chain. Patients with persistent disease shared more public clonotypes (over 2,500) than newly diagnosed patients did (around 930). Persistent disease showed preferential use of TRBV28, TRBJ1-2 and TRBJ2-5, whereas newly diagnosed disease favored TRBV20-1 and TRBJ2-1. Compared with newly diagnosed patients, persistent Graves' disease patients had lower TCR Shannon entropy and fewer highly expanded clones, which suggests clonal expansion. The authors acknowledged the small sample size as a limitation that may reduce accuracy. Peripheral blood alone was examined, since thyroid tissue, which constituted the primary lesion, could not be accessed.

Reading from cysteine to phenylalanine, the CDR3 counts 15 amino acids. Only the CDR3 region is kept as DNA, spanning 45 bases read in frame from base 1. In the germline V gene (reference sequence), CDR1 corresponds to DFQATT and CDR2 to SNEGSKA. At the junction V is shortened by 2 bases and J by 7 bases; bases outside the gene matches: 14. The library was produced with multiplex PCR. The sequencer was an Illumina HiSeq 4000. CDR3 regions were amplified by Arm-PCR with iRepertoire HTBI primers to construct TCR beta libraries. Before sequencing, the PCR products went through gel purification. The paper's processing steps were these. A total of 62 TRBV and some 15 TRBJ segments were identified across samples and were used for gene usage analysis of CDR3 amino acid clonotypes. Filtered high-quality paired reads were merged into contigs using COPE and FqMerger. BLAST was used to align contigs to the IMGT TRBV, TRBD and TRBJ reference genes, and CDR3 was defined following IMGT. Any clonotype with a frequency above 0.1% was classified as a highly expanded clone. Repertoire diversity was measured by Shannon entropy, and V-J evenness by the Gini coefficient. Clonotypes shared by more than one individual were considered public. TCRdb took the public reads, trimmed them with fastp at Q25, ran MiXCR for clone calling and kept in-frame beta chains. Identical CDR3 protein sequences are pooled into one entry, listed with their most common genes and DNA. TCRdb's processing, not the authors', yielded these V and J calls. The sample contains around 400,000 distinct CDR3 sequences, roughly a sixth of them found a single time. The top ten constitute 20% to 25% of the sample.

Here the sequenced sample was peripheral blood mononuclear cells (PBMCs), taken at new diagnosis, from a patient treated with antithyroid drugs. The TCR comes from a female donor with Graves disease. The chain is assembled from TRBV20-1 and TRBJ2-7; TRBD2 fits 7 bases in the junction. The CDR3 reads CSARFLREGPWEQYF. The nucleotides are TGCAGTGCTAGATTTTTGAGGGAGGGCCCGTGGGAGCAGTACTTC.